The clone carrying this T cell receptor (beta chain) was recorded many times. After removal of 1 base from V and 7 bases from J, the junction contained 4 bases not matched to a gene. Germline V lookup: CDR1 SGHTA, CDR2 FQGNSA. This CDR3 is built from 14 residues. These data belong to a study of T-cell reconstitution after alpha-beta-depleted transplantation in children. Unique molecular identifiers featured in how the TCRbeta library was prepared. TCRdb fed the PCR reads into MiXCR, producing one record per CDR3 protein. This table holds 200,000 to 300,000 distinct CDR3 sequences, more than 10% found once.

The source of this sequence is a human donor who donated a stem cell graft to a child with acute lymphoblastic leukemia. The chain joins TRBV7-2 to TRBJ2-1; 7 nucleotides match TRBD2. The sequencing here drew on PBMCs from the stem cell graft donor, taken from the stem cell graft. CDR3 bases: TGTGCCAGCAGCTTAGGCGGGAGTGGGAATGAGCAGTTCTTC. Amino acid sequence: CASSLGGSGNEQFF.